Shown below are 32 T cell receptor beta chains from a single sample sequenced in a study of T cell repertoires in cytomegalovirus infection. For these receptors, no antigen is known. Using its own MiXCR run on the reads, TCRdb lists one record per CDR3 protein. The sample consists of a few hundred thousand distinct CDR3 sequences, nearly 35% of them appearing once. The source material was cultured PBMCs, sampled from culture after CMV antigen stimulation. The source of these receptors is a human donor in good health (CMV status not recorded). Some clones in this sample may be carry-over from other donors' samples.

This clonotype has only a few counts. V and J are TRBV7-2 and TRBJ1-2, with a possible D match to TRBD1 (5 bases). Germline-derived CDR1 and CDR2 are SGHTA and FQGNSA. This CDR3 region has 16 residues. Trimming cost V 5 bases and J 2 bases, with 18 bases left between them. The CDR3 coding sequence is TGTGCCAGCAGCCCATATGGGAGGGGCCTGAACTATGGCTACACCTTC. Translation: CASSPYGRGLNYGYTF.

This rearrangement joins TRBV7-2 to TRBJ2-3, with D uncertain. Germline V gene data show CDR1 as SGHTA and CDR2 as FQGNSA. This CDR3 is built from 13 residues. V lost 5 bases and J 6 bases, leaving 12 bases between the germline ends. CDR3 sequence: CASSLLSHDTQYF. CDR3 bases: TGTGCCAGCAGCCTTCTCAGCCACGATACGCAGTATTTT. Full variable domain (rest looked up from reference TRBV7-2 and TRBJ2-3): GAGVSQSPSNKVTEKGKDVELRCDPISGHTALYWYRQSLGQGLEFLIYFQGNSAPDKSGLPSDRFSAERTGGSVSTLTIQRTQQEDSAVYLCASSLLSHDTQYFGPGTRLTVL.

This clonotype occurred a few times. The chain couples TRBV29-1 to TRBJ2-2, with 10 bases fitting TRBD1. Germline V lookup: CDR1 SQVTM, CDR2 ANQGSEA. With 6 bases clipped from V and 3 bases from J, the junction kept 10 bases outside the gene matches. The CDR3 is made up of 16 amino acids. CDR3 residues: CSVATGQGKDTGELFF. The DNA for the CDR3 is TGCAGCGTAGCCACGGGACAGGGGAAAGACACCGGGGAGCTGTTTTTT.

This clonotype has only a few counts. The chain has TRBV19 and TRBJ2-1, with TRBD1 as a possible D gene (5 bases). The length of the CDR3 is 14 residues. V shed 3 bases and J shed 8 bases, with 14 bases lying between them. Germline CDR1 is LNHDA and CDR2 is SQIVND (reference sequence). CDR3 nucleotide sequence: TGTGCCAGTAGTATTTACTCAGGGATCGATGAGCAGTTCTTC. Encoded protein: CASSIYSGIDEQFF.

The chain recombines TRBV6-8 with TRBJ2-5; 12 bases line up with TRBD2. The CDR3 is made up of 15 amino acids. Germline-derived CDR1 and CDR2 are MNHGY and SAAAGT. Unmatched junction bases numbered 4, after V lost 6 bases and J lost 2 bases. In DNA, the CDR3 is TGTGCCAGCAGGGGACTAGCGGGCGGGCAAGAGACCCAGTACTTC. This gives the protein CASRGLAGGQETQYF.

This clonotype was seen only a few times. This chain links TRBV12-3 or TRBV12-4 with TRBJ2-1, with 7 bases matching TRBD2. V gave up 6 bases and J gave up 2 bases; unmatched junction bases: 4. The CDR3 spans 14 residues. CDR3 in amino acids: CASRPSGTYNEQFF. CDR3 DNA sequence: TGTGCCAGCAGACCTAGCGGAACCTACAATGAGCAGTTCTTC.

This clonotype was recorded a few times. This chain links TRBV19 with TRBJ2-7; perhaps TRBD2 as D (5 bases). Germline CDR1 and CDR2: LNHDA and SQIVND (reference sequence). V dropped 4 bases and J dropped 0 bases, with 13 bases sitting between them. CDR3 length equals 15 residues. CDR3 nucleotides: TGTGCCAGTAGTAGTTATAGCGCCGCCTCCTACGAGCAGTACTTC. It yields the protein CASSSYSAASYEQYF.

The gene calls are TRBV19 and TRBJ2-3; D possibly corresponds to TRBD2 (6 bases). Trimming took off 4 bases at V and 3 bases at J, with 14 bases between the two ends. CDR1 LNHDA and CDR2 SQIVND come from the germline V gene (reference sequence). The CDR3 loop spans 15 amino acids. The CDR3 coding sequence is TGTGCCAGTAGTACGGTTGGCGGGAAGACAGATACGCAGTATTTT. Translated: CASSTVGGKTDTQYF.

The chain is built from TRBV4-3 and TRBJ2-1; D uncertain. V lost 0 bases, J lost 8 bases, and 11 bases lay in between. The germline CDR1 and CDR2 sequences are LGHNA and YSLEER. The CDR3 loop spans 14 amino acids. CDR3 sequence: CASSQDTSVYEQFF. The CDR3 nucleotides read TGCGCCAGCAGCCAAGATACCAGCGTCTATGAGCAGTTCTTC.

This chain connects TRBV7-2 to TRBJ2-1; 8 bases line up with TRBD2. V shed 5 bases, J shed 0 bases, and the junction held 6 bases outside the gene matches. Germline CDR1 is SGHTA and CDR2 is FQGNSA. This CDR3 is built from 16 residues. The CDR3 loop reads CASSTGGGLSYNEQFF. The CDR3 DNA sequence: TGTGCCAGCAGCACGGGAGGGGGACTCTCCTACAATGAGCAGTTCTTC.

This clonotype has only a few counts. This rearrangement joins TRBV19 to TRBJ2-2; TRBD1 agrees at 8 bases. The V gene end was trimmed by 4 bases and the J gene end by 6 bases; junction bases not matched to a gene: 7. Germline-derived CDR1 and CDR2 are LNHDA and SQIVND (reference sequence). The CDR3 runs to 15 residues. The CDR3 sequence is CASSTRTGPAGELFF. The DNA for the CDR3 is TGTGCCAGTAGTACCAGGACAGGGCCGGCCGGGGAGCTGTTTTTT.

This chain links TRBV10-3 with TRBJ2-5; 12 nucleotides agree with TRBD1. CDR1 and CDR2 from the germline V gene are ENHRY and SYGVKD. This CDR3 comprises 12 residues. Trimming cost V 8 bases and J 5 bases; bases outside gene matches: 0. The CDR3 DNA follows: TGTGCCATCGGGACAGGGGGCGAGACCCAGTACTTC. Protein sequence: CAIGTGGETQYF.

The chain links TRBV7-4 to TRBJ1-2; D not certain. CDR1 SGHVT and CDR2 SQSDAQ come from the germline V gene. The CDR3 totals 11 residues. Trimming removed 6 bases from V and 2 bases from J, with 4 bases in between. The CDR3: CASRLNYGYTF. In DNA form, the CDR3 reads TGTGCCAGCAGATTAAACTATGGCTACACCTTC.

The chain carries TRBV7-2 and TRBJ2-7; D uncertain. There are 15 residues in the CDR3. Germline V lookup: CDR1 SGHTA, CDR2 FQGNSA. The germline V and J ends were trimmed by 1 base and 0 bases, with 10 bases remaining between them. CDR3 coding DNA: TGTGCCAGCAGCTTAGGAATGTGGAGCTCCTACGAGCAGTACTTC. Its translation: CASSLGMWSSYEQYF.

The rearrangement links TRBV7-2 to TRBJ2-3; D is tentatively TRBD1 or TRBD2 (5 bases each). CDR1 and CDR2 (germline): SGHTA, FQGNSA. V was pared by 0 bases and J by 4 bases, with 8 bases between. There are 14 residues in the CDR3. The DNA for the CDR3 is TGTGCCAGCAGCTTAGCGAGGGGTGCAGATACGCAGTATTTT. Amino acid sequence: CASSLARGADTQYF.

V is TRBV28 and J is TRBJ2-7, with D unclear. CDR1 MDHEN and CDR2 SYDVKM come from the germline V gene. The V gene lost 4 bases and the J gene lost 7 bases, with 8 bases spanning the gap. The CDR3 loop spans 11 amino acids. The CDR3 region is CASSSVPEQYF. The CDR3 DNA sequence: TGTGCCAGCAGTTCAGTACCAGAGCAGTACTTC.

As regards this clonotype: The germline gene is not matched at one end of the junction; a read error may be the cause. The J gene is TRBJ2-3, the V gene TRBV12-3 or TRBV12-4; D might be TRBD1 (5 bases). This CDR3 region has 12 residues. CDR3: CVSRRQTDTQYF. DNA of the CDR3: TGTGTCAGCCGAAGACAGACCGATACGCAGTATTTT.

In its sample, this clonotype was seen once. The CDR3 protein is CASREAGPNEQFF. Written as DNA, the CDR3 is TGTGCCAGCAGGGAAGCGGGGCCCAATGAGCAGTTCTTC. The chain carries TRBV6-2 or TRBV6-3 and TRBJ2-1; 7 bases match TRBD2. Germline trimming cut 6 bases from V and 6 bases from J; bases unmatched to any gene: 5. Germline-derived CDR1 and CDR2 are MNHEY and SVGEGT. This CDR3 contains 13 residues.

The chain uses TRBV19 and TRBJ2-7; 9 bases agree with TRBD1. Per germline, CDR1 LNHDA and CDR2 SQIVND (reference sequence). CDR3 length: 13 residues. Losses at the gene ends were 10 bases for V and 6 bases for J; bases not matched to a gene: 10. The CDR3 nucleotides read TGTGCCACCGCTAGGGACAGGGAGAGCGAGCAGTACGTC. This gives the protein CATARDRESEQYV.

This chain uses TRBV4-1 with TRBJ1-4; 7 nucleotides agree with TRBD1. CDR3 length equals 13 residues. The J segment lost 8 bases and the V segment lost 2 bases, leaving 2 bases of the junction unmatched. Germline V gene data show CDR1 as MGHRA and CDR2 as YSYEKL. CDR3 protein: CASSQIQGEKLFF. The CDR3 region has the DNA TGCGCCAGCAGCCAAATACAGGGGGAAAAACTGTTTTTT.

The table lists this clonotype with a few counts. V gene TRBV7-2 combines with J gene TRBJ1-5; D perhaps matches TRBD1 (5 bases). Germline loops: CDR1 SGHTA, CDR2 FQGNSA. The ends were cut back, 2 bases at V and 3 bases at J, with 17 bases in the middle. The CDR3 is 17 amino acids. CDR3 sequence: CASSLNEWQGFNQPQHF. In DNA, the CDR3 is TGTGCCAGCAGCTTAAATGAGTGGCAGGGTTTCAATCAGCCCCAGCATTTT.

This clonotype was counted between two and nine times. The rearrangement joins TRBV7-9 to TRBJ2-1; D not certain. The length of the CDR3 is 14 residues. Germline assignment: CDR1 SEHNR and CDR2 FQNEAQ (reference sequence). V lost 6 bases and J lost 5, with 14 bases in between. The CDR3, as DNA: TGTGCCAGCAGGAAGTCCGGCTCTAACAATGAGCAGTTCTTC. Amino acid sequence: CASRKSGSNNEQFF. The variable domain in full, completed from reference TRBV7-9 and TRBJ2-1, reads DTGVSQNPRHKITKRGQNVTFRCDPISEHNRLYWYRQTLGQGPEFLTYFQNEAQLEKSRLLSDRFSAERPKGSFSTLEIQRTEQGDSAMYLCASRKSGSNNEQFFGPGTRLTVL.

The rearrangement uses TRBV11-3 and TRBJ2-3, with 7 bases identical to TRBD2. Germline V gene lookup returns CDR1 SGHNT and CDR2 YENEEA. Trimming cost V 2 bases and J 4 bases; bases outside gene matches: 12. This CDR3 has 17 residues. Here the CDR3 DNA reads TGTGCCAGCAGCTTAAGGAGTCGCGGGAGTGGGGCAGATACGCAGTATTTT. Its translation: CASSLRSRGSGADTQYF.

This sequence joins TRBV29-1 and TRBJ2-1, with 7 positions matching TRBD2. V lost 3 bases, J lost 3 bases, and 5 bases stayed unmatched. Germline V CDR1 and CDR2: SQVTM, ANQGSEA. The CDR3 has 14 residues. The CDR3 coding sequence is TGCAGCGTTGACCCTAGCGGACTCTACAATGAGCAGTTCTTC. Residues: CSVDPSGLYNEQFF.

This chain connects TRBV12-3 or TRBV12-4 to TRBJ2-1, with D possibly matching TRBD2 (6 bases). The CDR3 length is 15 residues. V was trimmed by 8 bases and J by 3 bases, leaving 17 bases between them. As DNA, the CDR3 is TGTGCCAGCCGGGTTGGCGGGAACTACTACAATGAGCAGTTCTTC. Translation: CASRVGGNYYNEQFF.

The chain couples TRBV4-3 to TRBJ2-1, with 7 bases fitting TRBD2. CDR3 length: 15 residues. V shed 4 bases, J shed 2 bases, and the junction held 5 bases outside the gene matches. Germline loops: CDR1 LGHNA, CDR2 YSLEER. Here the CDR3 DNA reads TGCGCCAGCAGCCGAGCCAGCGGGGCCTACAATGAGCAGTTCTTC. This sequence encodes CASSRASGAYNEQFF.

This clonotype was counted at least ten times. This chain uses TRBV7-2 with TRBJ2-7; 14 bases line up with TRBD2. The CDR3 has 16 amino acids. With 5 bases clipped from V and 6 bases from J, the junction kept 9 bases outside the gene matches. Germline V gene data show CDR1 as SGHTA and CDR2 as FQGNSA. CDR3 sequence: CASSPLPGTSGSEQYF. The CDR3 DNA is TGTGCCAGCAGCCCATTACCCGGGACTAGCGGGAGCGAGCAGTACTTC.

Comment on this clonotype: A much larger clone lies one base from this, so it may be a read error. This chain uses TRBV7-2 with TRBJ2-1; D not certain. The CDR3 totals 13 residues. Germline-derived CDR1 and CDR2 are SGHTA and FQGNSA. The germline V and J ends were trimmed by 3 bases and 2 bases, with 5 bases remaining between them. This chain's CDR3 is CASSFSAYNEQFF. CDR3 coding DNA: TGTGCCAGCAGCTTCAGCGCCTACAATGAGCAGTTCTTC. The variable domain in full, with the rest retrieved from reference TRBV7-2 and TRBJ2-1, is GAGVSQSPSNKVTEKGKDVELRCDPISGHTALYWYRQSLGQGLEFLIYFQGNSAPDKSGLPSDRFSAERTGGSVSTLTIQRTQQEDSAVYLCASSFSAYNEQFFGPGTRLTVL.

This clonotype was recorded a few times. The V gene is TRBV12-3 or TRBV12-4, the J gene TRBJ2-2, with D tentatively TRBD1 (6 bases). CDR3 length: 15 residues. V gave up 5 bases and J gave up 4 bases, with 14 bases separating them. The CDR3 spells CASSPTTGLTGELFF. Written as DNA, the CDR3 is TGTGCCAGCAGTCCTACTACAGGGCTCACCGGGGAGCTGTTTTTT.

The V call is TRBV19, the J call TRBJ1-5; D unresolved. Germline CDR1 LNHDA, CDR2 SQIVND (reference sequence). The CDR3 totals 15 residues. With 7 bases removed from V and 6 bases from J, the gap between germline ends came to 19 bases. The CDR3 DNA reads TGTGCCAGTACCTTCCGGGCCAAGGGCAGTCAGCCCCAGCATTTT. Amino acids: CASTFRAKGSQPQHF.

This clonotype turned up a few times. The genes are TRBV7-8 and TRBJ2-3, with D possibly TRBD2 on 6 matching bases. CDR1 SGHVS and CDR2 FQNEAQ come from the germline V gene. V lost 4 bases, J lost 9 bases, and 14 bases lay in between. CDR3 length: 13 amino acids. Here the CDR3 reads CASSSLSGDTQYF. CDR3 sequence (DNA): TGTGCCAGCAGCTCTCTGTCGGGGGACACGCAGTATTTT. Full variable domain (missing parts from reference TRBV7-8 and TRBJ2-3): GAGVSQSPRYKVAKRGQDVALRCDPISGHVSLFWYQQALGQGPEFLTYFQNEAQLDKSGLPSDRFFAERPEGSVSTLKIQRTQQEDSAVYLCASSSLSGDTQYFGPGTRLTVL.

In this sample, this clonotype is medium-sized. V gene TRBV7-6 combines with J gene TRBJ1-4; possible D gene TRBD1, 5 bases. Germline lookup yields CDR1 SGHVS and CDR2 FNYEAQ. The ends were cut back, 1 base at V and 0 bases at J, with 6 bases in the middle. The CDR3 runs 15 residues. The CDR3 spells CASSLGRATNEKLFF. Here the CDR3 DNA reads TGTGCCAGCAGCTTAGGCAGGGCAACTAATGAAAAACTGTTTTTT.